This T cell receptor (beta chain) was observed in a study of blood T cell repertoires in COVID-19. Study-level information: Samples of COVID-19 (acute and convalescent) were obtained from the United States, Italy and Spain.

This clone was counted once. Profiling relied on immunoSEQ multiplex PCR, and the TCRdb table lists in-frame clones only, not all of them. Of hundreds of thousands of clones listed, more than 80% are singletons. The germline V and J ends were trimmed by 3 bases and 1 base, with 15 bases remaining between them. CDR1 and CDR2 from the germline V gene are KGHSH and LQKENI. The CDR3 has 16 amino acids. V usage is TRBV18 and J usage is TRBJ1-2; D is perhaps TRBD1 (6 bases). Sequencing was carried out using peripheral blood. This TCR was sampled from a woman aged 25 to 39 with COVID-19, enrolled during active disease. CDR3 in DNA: TGTGCCAGCTCACCTGGACAGATCAACCTTAACTATGGCTACACCTTC. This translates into CASSPGQINLNYGYTF.